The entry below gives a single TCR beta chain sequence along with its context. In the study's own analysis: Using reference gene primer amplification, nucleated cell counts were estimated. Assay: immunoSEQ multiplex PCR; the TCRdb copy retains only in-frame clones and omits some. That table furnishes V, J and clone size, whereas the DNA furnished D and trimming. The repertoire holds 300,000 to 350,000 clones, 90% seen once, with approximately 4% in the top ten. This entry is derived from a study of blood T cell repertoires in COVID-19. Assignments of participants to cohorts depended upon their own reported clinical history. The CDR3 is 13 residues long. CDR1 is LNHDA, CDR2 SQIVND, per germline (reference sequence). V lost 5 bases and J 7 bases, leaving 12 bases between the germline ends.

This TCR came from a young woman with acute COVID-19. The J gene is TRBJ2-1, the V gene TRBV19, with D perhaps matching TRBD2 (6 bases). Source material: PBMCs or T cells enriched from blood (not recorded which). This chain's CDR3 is CASSPGLPNEQFF. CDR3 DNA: TGTGCCAGTAGTCCGGGACTCCCTAATGAGCAGTTCTTC.